Sequencing of this T cell receptor beta chain was carried out in a study of cytomegalovirus exposure and HLA in healthy donors. This clone came up a few times. What it binds is unknown. The V and J ends lost 3 bases and 6 bases, in that order; junction bases with no gene match: 9. Germline V lookup: CDR1 SGHAT, CDR2 FQNNGV. This CDR3 is built from 15 residues. Broader study findings: Trimming of TCR beta V- and J-genes showed a link, identified in a later analysis, to a missense DCLRE1C variant. Later analysis suggested links between common viral pathogens and several top significant clusters.

The PCR used 60 Vbeta and 13 Jbeta primers. Data came from immunoSEQ multiplex PCR; TCRdb stores just in-frame clones and leaves some out. The data hold about 190,000 clones, with roughly 74% observed a single time. The J gene is TRBJ2-7, the V gene TRBV11-2, with 9 bases identical to TRBD1. This receptor was taken from a woman in her 30s in good health and CMV-seronegative. Source material: PBMCs. The CDR3: CASSFAGTGPREQYF. The CDR3 bases are TGTGCCAGCAGCTTCGCCGGGACAGGGCCCCGCGAGCAGTACTTC.